The 18 T cell receptor beta chains presented below share a single source sample, sequenced in a study of blood T cell repertoires in COVID-19. Profiled with immunoSEQ multiplex PCR; TCRdb holds only in-frame clones, not every one. The table shows 150,000 to 180,000 clones, with 70% to 85% occurring only once. Specimen: peripheral blood. The source is an older woman with acute or convalescent COVID-19.

V gene TRBV5-1 combines with J gene TRBJ1-4; 9 bases match TRBD1. The CDR3 runs to 15 residues. The germline V gene has CDR1 SGHRS and CDR2 YFSETQ. V shed 4 bases and J 7 bases; nucleotides not matched to a gene: 8. The CDR3: CASSAPGTGSEKLFF. In DNA, the CDR3 is TGCGCCAGCAGCGCCCCCGGGACAGGGTCTGAAAAACTGTTTTTT.

This clone was seen at least ten times. This chain links TRBV5-4 with TRBJ1-5, with D perhaps matching TRBD1 (6 bases). The V gene lost 2 bases and the J gene lost 0 bases, with 12 bases spanning the gap. This CDR3 is built from 16 residues. The V gene's germline CDR1 is SGHNT and CDR2 YYREEE (reference sequence). This CDR3 is CASSLDGQFSNQPQHF. CDR3 DNA sequence: TGTGCCAGCAGCTTAGATGGACAGTTTAGCAATCAGCCCCAGCATTTT.

The chain links TRBV11-2 to TRBJ1-2; 11 nucleotides align to TRBD1. The V and J ends lost 5 bases and 7 bases, in that order; junction bases with no gene match: 9. Germline V gives CDR1 SGHAT, CDR2 FQNNGV. The CDR3 has 15 amino acids. CDR3 nucleotides: TGTGCCAGCAGCCCCGGACAGGGGGCTCGTGGTGGCTACACCTTC. This codes for CASSPGQGARGGYTF.

J is TRBJ1-2 and V is TRBV30, with D perhaps matching TRBD1 (6 bases). Trimming cost V 3 bases and J 7 bases, with 18 bases left between them. Germline loops: CDR1 GTSNPN, CDR2 SVGIG (reference sequence). The CDR3 extends over 14 amino acids. The CDR3 region has the DNA TGTGCCTGGAGGACCTTCACAGGGCAGGGTGGCTACACCTTC. It translates to CAWRTFTGQGGYTF. The entire variable domain, with the rest obtained from reference TRBV30 and TRBJ1-2, is as follows: SQTIHQWPATLVQPVGSPLSLECTVEGTSNPNLYWYRQAAGRGLQLLFYSVGIGQISSEVPQNLSASRPQDRQFILSSKKLLLSDSGFYLCAWRTFTGQGGYTFGSGTRLTVV.

The chain uses TRBV3-1 (or the pseudogene TRBV3-2) and TRBJ1-3; D possibly corresponds to TRBD1 (6 bases). The ends were cut back, 0 bases at V and 0 bases at J, with 15 bases in the middle. CDR3 length: 18 amino acids. Germline V gene lookup returns CDR1 LGHDT and CDR2 YNNKEL (reference sequence). Written as DNA, the CDR3 is TGTGCCAGCAGCCAAGATCTAGGGGGACGTTACTCTGGAAACACCATATATTTT. Encoded protein: CASSQDLGGRYSGNTIYF.

This clone occurred a few times. This chain uses TRBV30 with TRBJ1-5, with TRBD1 as a possible D gene (6 bases). This CDR3 has 13 residues. Per the germline V gene, CDR1 is GTSNPN and CDR2 is SVGIG (reference sequence). V gave up 3 bases and J gave up 5 bases, with 11 bases separating them. The CDR3 reads CAWSGTLDQPQHF. CDR3 nucleotides: TGTGCCTGGAGCGGGACATTAGATCAGCCCCAGCATTTT.

The genes are TRBV2 and TRBJ1-2, with D tentatively TRBD1 (6 bases). Per the germline V gene, CDR1 is SNHLY and CDR2 is FYNNEI. Between the trimmed V and J ends, which lost 6 bases and 7 bases, there was a span of 12 bases. This CDR3 has 12 amino acids. CDR3 sequence reads: CASRQGFGGYTF. The CDR3 DNA is TGTGCCAGCAGACAGGGTTTTGGTGGCTACACCTTC.

This clone was counted only a few times. The chain couples TRBV27 to TRBJ1-6; no clear D gene. Trimming removed 8 bases from V and 7 bases from J, with 21 bases in between. The CDR3 contains 16 residues. Germline V lookup: CDR1 MNHEY, CDR2 SMNVEV (reference sequence). This chain's CDR3 is CASRLRAGAHNSPLHF. In nucleotides, the CDR3 is TGTGCCAGCCGCCTGCGGGCGGGCGCCCACAATTCACCCCTCCACTTT.

V usage is TRBV5-1 and J usage is TRBJ2-3; weak D call: TRBD2 (6 bases). With 7 bases removed from V and 4 bases from J, the gap between germline ends came to 16 bases. The CDR3 consists of 14 residues. Germline CDR1 SGHRS, CDR2 YFSETQ. The CDR3 nucleotides read TGCGCCAGCGCACGGGTAGGCGGGGCAGATACGCAGTATTTT. Its translation: CASARVGGADTQYF.

Note on this clone: This may stem from a read error, because a much larger clone lies one nucleotide away. The rearrangement links TRBV5-5 to TRBJ1-2, with 7 bases that match TRBD1. V lost 4 bases to trimming and J lost 4 bases; unmatched junction nucleotides: 1. The germline gives CDR1 SGHKS, CDR2 YYEKEE (reference sequence). The CDR3 contains 12 residues. CDR3 loop: CASSRDSYGYTF. The CDR3 nucleotides are TGTGCCAGCAGCCGGGACAGCTATGGCTACACCTTC.

This clone has just a few counts. The V gene is TRBV3-1 (or the pseudogene TRBV3-2), the J gene TRBJ2-7, with TRBD2 as a possible D gene (6 bases). CDR3 size: 17 residues. V was trimmed by 6 bases and J by 0 bases, leaving 21 bases between them. Germline CDR1 is LGHDT and CDR2 is YNNKEL (reference sequence). The CDR3 loop is CASRGTSKSQSSYEQYF. CDR3 bases: TGTGCCAGCAGAGGGACTTCAAAGTCCCAAAGCTCCTACGAGCAGTACTTC.

The chain uses TRBV14 and TRBJ1-6, with D perhaps TRBD1 (5 bases). The CDR3 covers 14 residues. Germline CDR1 is SGHDN and CDR2 is FVKESK. V lost 0 bases, J lost 11 bases, and 11 bases lay in between. The CDR3 is CASSQEGGLAPLHF. The CDR3 DNA reads TGTGCCAGCAGCCAAGAGGGGGGATTGGCACCCCTCCACTTT.

J is TRBJ1-2 and V is TRBV7-2, with TRBD1 matching 7 bases. CDR1 and CDR2 (germline): SGHTA, FQGNSA. V was clipped by 5 bases and J by 5 bases; unmatched bases: 5. CDR3 length equals 13 residues. The CDR3 DNA follows: TGTGCCAGCAGCCTGGACAGGACATATGGCTACACCTTC. Protein sequence: CASSLDRTYGYTF.

The V and J genes are TRBV11-2 and TRBJ1-4; 8 bases agree with TRBD1. This CDR3 comprises 13 residues. The V gene's germline CDR1 is SGHAT and CDR2 FQNNGV. Trimming at V came to 4 bases and at J to 15 bases, leaving 10 bases not matched to a gene. The CDR3 DNA sequence: TGTGCCAGCAGCTCAACAGACAGGGGTTTCGTGTTTTTT. Encoded protein: CASSSTDRGFVFF.

The chain recombines TRBV7-2 with TRBJ1-2; D not certain. The V end lost 5 bases, the J end lost 5 bases, and 12 bases lay between the germline ends. Germline V gives CDR1 SGHTA, CDR2 FQGNSA. The CDR3 has 13 amino acids. As DNA, the CDR3 is TGTGCCAGCAGCCCGGCACAGATGTATGGCTACACCTTC. Amino acids: CASSPAQMYGYTF.

The CDR3 nucleotides read TGTGCCAGCAGCTTAAGCAGGTCTAGCACAGATACGCAGTATTTT. It encodes CASSLSRSSTDTQYF. The V gene is TRBV7-9, the J gene TRBJ2-3; D unresolved. The CDR3 is 15 residues long. CDR1 SEHNR and CDR2 FQNEAQ come from the germline V gene (reference sequence). V lost 2 bases to trimming and J lost 0 bases, with 9 bases between them.

This chain uses TRBV7-3 with TRBJ1-2; TRBD1 matches at 11 bases. Germline trimming cut 2 bases from V and 8 bases from J; bases unmatched to any gene: 4. From germline, CDR1 is SGHTA and CDR2 FQGTGA. The CDR3 is made up of 14 amino acids. The CDR3 loop reads CASSLGQGARGYTF. Written as DNA, the CDR3 is TGTGCCAGCAGCTTAGGACAGGGGGCGCGGGGCTACACCTTC.

The V gene is TRBV7-2, the J gene TRBJ2-5; 15 nucleotides align to TRBD2. J gave up 5 bases and V 4 bases, and 14 bases lay outside the gene matches. The germline gives CDR1 SGHTA, CDR2 FQGNSA. The CDR3 spans 19 residues. CDR3 nucleotides: TGTGCCAGCAGCTGGAACACCGGACTAGCGGGGGGGCCGAAGGAGACCCAGTACTTC. Translated, it gives CASSWNTGLAGGPKETQYF.